This TCR beta chain was identified during a study of CD8 T cells in Susac syndrome. This clonotype occurred once. While CD8+ and CD4+ T cells were isolated negatively, TEMRA cells were enriched by FACS. The germline V gene encodes CDR1 MNHEY and CDR2 SMNVEV (reference sequence). Losses at the gene ends were 5 bases for V and 5 bases for J; bases not matched to a gene: 8. The CDR3 runs to 15 residues. Random hexamers were used to reverse transcribe 0.5 to 1 ug of RNA. An immunoSEQ multiplex PCR amplified TCR beta CDR3 over 54 Vbeta and 13 Jbeta. TCRdb redid the calling of the immunoSEQ multiplex PCR reads with MiXCR, one entry per CDR3 protein. Here the sample spans fewer than 200,000 distinct CDR3 sequences, about 95% being singletons.

The sequencing sample was made of CD4+ T cells from PBMCs. The chain carries TRBV27 and TRBJ2-3; 9 bases line up with TRBD1. The receptor's source is a human donor in good health. The DNA of the CDR3 is TGTGCCAGCAGTGTCGGACAGGGGTACAGAGATACGCAGTATTTT. Its translation is CASSVGQGYRDTQYF.